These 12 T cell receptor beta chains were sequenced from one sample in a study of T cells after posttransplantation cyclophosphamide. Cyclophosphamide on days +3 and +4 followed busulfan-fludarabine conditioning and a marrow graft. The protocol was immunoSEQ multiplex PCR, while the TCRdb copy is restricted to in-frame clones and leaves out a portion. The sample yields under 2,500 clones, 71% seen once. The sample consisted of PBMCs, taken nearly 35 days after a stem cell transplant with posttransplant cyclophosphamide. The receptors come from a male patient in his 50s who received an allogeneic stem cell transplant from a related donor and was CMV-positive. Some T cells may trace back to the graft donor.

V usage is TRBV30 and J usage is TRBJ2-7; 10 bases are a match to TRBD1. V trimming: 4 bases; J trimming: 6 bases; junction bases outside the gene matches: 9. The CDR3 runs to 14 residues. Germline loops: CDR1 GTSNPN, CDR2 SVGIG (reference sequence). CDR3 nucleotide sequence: TGTGCCTGGACAACCGGGACAGGGGTCGTCGAGCAGTACTTC. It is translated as CAWTTGTGVVEQYF.

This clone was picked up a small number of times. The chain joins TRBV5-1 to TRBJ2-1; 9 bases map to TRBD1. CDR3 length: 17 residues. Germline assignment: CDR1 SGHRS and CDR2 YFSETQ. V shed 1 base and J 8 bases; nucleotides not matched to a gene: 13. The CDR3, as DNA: TGCGCCAGCAGCTTGTACCCGGGACAGGGTCCGGTGGATGAGCAGTTCTTC. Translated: CASSLYPGQGPVDEQFF.

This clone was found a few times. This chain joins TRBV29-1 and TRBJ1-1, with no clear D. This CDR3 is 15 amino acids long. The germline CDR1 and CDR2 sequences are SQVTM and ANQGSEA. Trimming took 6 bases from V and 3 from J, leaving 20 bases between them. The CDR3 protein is CSVGTGFGGDTEAFF. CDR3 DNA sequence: TGCAGCGTCGGCACGGGGTTTGGCGGGGACACTGAAGCTTTCTTT.

The CDR3 DNA sequence: TGTGCCAGCAGTCCGGGGGGGGTTGGCCAGCCCCAGCATTTT. It is translated as CASSPGGVGQPQHF. The rearrangement joins TRBV6-5 to TRBJ1-5; D perhaps matches TRBD1 (5 bases). The germline gives CDR1 MNHEY, CDR2 SVGAGI. This CDR3 contains 14 residues. V was cut by 5 bases and J by 7 bases, with 15 bases left in between.

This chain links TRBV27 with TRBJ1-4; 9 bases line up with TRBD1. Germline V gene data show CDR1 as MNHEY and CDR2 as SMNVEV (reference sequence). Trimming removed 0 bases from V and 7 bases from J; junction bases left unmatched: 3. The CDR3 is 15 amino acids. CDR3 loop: CASSLSGTGSEKLFF. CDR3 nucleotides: TGTGCCAGCAGTTTATCCGGGACAGGGTCTGAAAAACTGTTTTTT.

In nucleotides, the CDR3 is TGTGCCAGCAGCGCCAAAACGACTAGCGGGGTCTCCTACAATGAGCAGTTCTTC. Encoded protein: CASSAKTTSGVSYNEQFF. The chain joins TRBV9 to TRBJ2-1; 11 nucleotides align to TRBD2. This CDR3 is built from 18 residues. J gave up 0 bases and V 3 bases, and 8 bases lay outside the gene matches. Germline V gives CDR1 SGDLS, CDR2 YYNGEE.

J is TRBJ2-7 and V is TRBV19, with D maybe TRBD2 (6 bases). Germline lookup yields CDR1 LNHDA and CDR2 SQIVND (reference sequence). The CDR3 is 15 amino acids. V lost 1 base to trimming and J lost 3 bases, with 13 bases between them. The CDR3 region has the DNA TGTGCCAGTAGTATAGGGGCGGGGAAAGGCTACGAGCAGTACTTC. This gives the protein CASSIGAGKGYEQYF.

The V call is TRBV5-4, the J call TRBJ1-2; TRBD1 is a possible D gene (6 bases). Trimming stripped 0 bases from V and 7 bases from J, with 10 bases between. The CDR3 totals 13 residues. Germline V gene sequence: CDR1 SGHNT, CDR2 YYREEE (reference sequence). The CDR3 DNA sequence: TGTGCCAGCAGCTTGGACAGGGTGGGTGGCTACACCTTC. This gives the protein CASSLDRVGGYTF.

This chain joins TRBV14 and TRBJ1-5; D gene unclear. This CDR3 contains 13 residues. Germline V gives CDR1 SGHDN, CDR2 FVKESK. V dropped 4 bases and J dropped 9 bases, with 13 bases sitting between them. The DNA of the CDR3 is TGTGCCAGCAGCCGTGGCGGCCTGGGGCCCCAGCATTTT. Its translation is CASSRGGLGPQHF. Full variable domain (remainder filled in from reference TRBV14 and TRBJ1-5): EAGVTQFPSHSVIEKGQTVTLRCDPISGHDNLYWYRRVMGKEIKFLLHFVKESKQDESGMPNNRFLAERTGGTYSTLKVQPAELEDSGVYFCASSRGGLGPQHFGDGTRLSIL.

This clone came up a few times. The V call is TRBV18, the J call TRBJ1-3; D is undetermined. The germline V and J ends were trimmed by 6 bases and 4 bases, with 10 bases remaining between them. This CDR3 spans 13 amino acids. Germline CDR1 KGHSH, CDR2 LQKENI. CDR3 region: CASSEGGGNTIYF. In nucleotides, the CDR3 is TGTGCCAGCTCGGAGGGTGGAGGAAACACCATATATTTT.

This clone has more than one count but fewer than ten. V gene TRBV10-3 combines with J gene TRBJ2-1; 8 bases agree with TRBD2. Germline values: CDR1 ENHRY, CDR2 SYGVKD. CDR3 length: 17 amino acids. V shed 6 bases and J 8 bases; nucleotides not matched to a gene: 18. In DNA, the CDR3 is TGTGCCATCAGCCGCGGAAAAATACCGGGACTAGTTTATGAGCAGTTCTTC. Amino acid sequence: CAISRGKIPGLVYEQFF.

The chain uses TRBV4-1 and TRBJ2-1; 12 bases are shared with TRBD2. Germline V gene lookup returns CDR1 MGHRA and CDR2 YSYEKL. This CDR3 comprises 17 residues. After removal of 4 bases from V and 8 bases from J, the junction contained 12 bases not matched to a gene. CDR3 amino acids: CASSRGGLAGLGDEQFF. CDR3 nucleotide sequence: TGCGCCAGCAGCCGTGGGGGACTAGCGGGTCTCGGCGATGAGCAGTTCTTC.